Listed below are T cell receptor beta chains from one sample, sequenced in a study of blood T cell repertoires in COVID-19. The repertoire was sequenced with immunoSEQ multiplex PCR; TCRdb's copy has only in-frame clones and lacks some. The data hold over 200,000 clones, with approximately 90% observed a single time. The sequenced sample consisted of peripheral blood. All receptors come from a man in his 60s who had recovered from COVID-19. Each CDR3 is given with its conserved first and last residue. A D gene is named only where the DNA matches it firmly. Clone size is stated in some rows and not others, as once, few, many or a class when expanded.

j_call | cdr3_length | v_call | clone_size | d_call | cdr3_aa | cdr3_nt
TRBJ2-2 | 21 | TRBV7-3 | NA | NA | CASSLTLRTGHRGTNTGELFF | TGTGCCAGCAGCTTAACCCTTCGGACGGGACACCGAGGCACGAACACCGGGGAGCTGTTTTTT
TRBJ2-1 | 15 | TRBV7-3 | NA | TRBD2 | CASSPSGGAYNEQFF | TGTGCCAGCAGCCCCAGCGGGGGGGCCTACAATGAGCAGTTCTTC
TRBJ1-2 | 14 | TRBV7-9 | NA | NA | CASSSRPDSYGYTF | TGTGCCAGCAGCTCTCGACCGGACAGCTATGGCTACACCTTC
TRBJ2-5 | 18 | TRBV28 | NA | TRBD1 | CASSIEGGRGLAQETQYF | TGTGCCAGCAGCATCGAAGGGGGCAGGGGGCTTGCGCAAGAGACCCAGTACTTC
TRBJ2-1 | 15 | TRBV3-1/TRBV3-2 | NA | TRBD2 | CASSLPSGSANEQFF | TGTGCCAGCAGCCTTCCTAGCGGGAGCGCCAATGAGCAGTTCTTC
TRBJ2-5 | 12 | TRBV9 | NA | NA | CASTAGGETQYF | TGTGCCAGCACCGCAGGGGGGGAGACCCAGTACTTC
TRBJ1-5 | 13 | TRBV19 | NA | NA | CASSRGVGQPQHF | TGTGCCAGTAGTAGGGGGGTCGGGCAGCCCCAGCATTTT
TRBJ1-1 | 16 | TRBV6-5 | NA | NA | CASSYRSFGGATEAFF | TGTGCCAGCAGTTACCGCTCGTTCGGGGGTGCCACTGAAGCTTTCTTT
TRBJ2-7 | 15 | TRBV7-3 | few | TRBD2 | CASSSYPGGGYEQYF | TGTGCCAGCAGCTCGTACCCCGGGGGGGGGTACGAGCAGTACTTC
TRBJ1-1 | 14 | TRBV19 | NA | NA | CASSPENRETEAFF | TGTGCCAGTAGTCCAGAAAACAGGGAAACTGAAGCTTTCTTT
TRBJ1-1 | 13 | TRBV20-1 | NA | NA | CSASGIGGTEAFF | TGCAGTGCTAGTGGTATAGGGGGCACTGAAGCTTTCTTT